This is a list of T cell receptor beta chains from one sample in a study of T cell changes during pregnancy in multiple sclerosis. The assay was immunoSEQ multiplex PCR, and TCRdb's table has in-frame clones only and misses some. The repertoire holds under 35,000 clones, with just over 90% as singletons. The sample here was CD4+ T cells from peripheral blood mononuclear cells, taken in the first trimester of pregnancy. The receptors originated from a female donor with multiple sclerosis, enrolled in a pregnancy study. CDR3s include the opening cysteine and the closing phenylalanine or tryptophan. A D gene is named only where the DNA matches it firmly. Size values are once, few and many counts, or a class for expanded clones, and some rows have none.

d_call	v_call	j_call	clone_size	cdr3_aa	cdr3_nt
-	TRBV15	TRBJ2-5	-	CATSRQRETQYF	TGTGCCACCAGCAGGCAGCGGGAGACCCAGTACTTC
-	TRBV30	TRBJ1-4	once	CAWSVTPGLGKLFF	TGTGCCTGGAGTGTAACCCCGGGGTTGGGAAAACTGTTTTTT
TRBD1	TRBV14	TRBJ1-6	-	CASSQGQGTDNSPLHF	TGTGCCAGCAGCCAGGGACAGGGTACGGATAATTCACCCCTCCACTTT
-	TRBV6-1	TRBJ2-7	once	CASSEGAGYYEQYF	TGTGCCAGCAGTGAAGGAGCAGGGTACTACGAGCAGTACTTC
TRBD1	TRBV15	TRBJ2-2	-	CATSSSGTAVAGELFF	TGTGCCACCAGCTCCTCCGGGACAGCCGTCGCCGGGGAGCTGTTTTTT
-	TRBV30	TRBJ1-2	-	CAWSHYRANYGYTF	TGTGCCTGGAGTCACTACAGGGCTAACTATGGCTACACCTTC
TRBD2	TRBV6-1	TRBJ2-3	-	CASSASSGGSSDTQYF	TGTGCCAGCAGTGCCTCTAGCGGGGGTTCATCAGATACGCAGTATTTT
TRBD1	TRBV19	TRBJ1-2	-	CASSILNRGNYGYTF	TGTGCCAGTAGTATATTGAACAGGGGTAACTATGGCTACACCTTC
TRBD1	TRBV5-6	TRBJ1-4	few	CASSTQGAGKNEKLFF	TGTGCCAGCAGCACGCAGGGGGCTGGAAAGAATGAAAAACTGTTTTTT
-	TRBV19	TRBJ2-7	-	CASSIGSGNYEQYF	TGTGCCAGTAGTATTGGGTCAGGGAACTACGAGCAGTACTTC
TRBD1	TRBV5-5	TRBJ1-1	-	CASSLVPGQGNAEAFF	TGTGCCAGCAGCTTGGTCCCGGGACAGGGGAACGCTGAAGCTTTCTTT
-	TRBV7-8	TRBJ2-1	-	CASARGSSYNEQFF	TGTGCCAGCGCCCGGGGGAGCTCCTACAATGAGCAGTTCTTC
TRBD1	TRBV10-2	TRBJ2-1	-	CASKGTVSANEQFF	TGCGCCAGCAAAGGGACAGTGTCGGCCAATGAGCAGTTCTTC
TRBD1	TRBV29-1	TRBJ1-2	-	CSGGYGTGEDGYTF	TGCAGCGGCGGATACGGGACAGGGGAGGATGGCTACACCTTC
-	TRBV5-4	TRBJ2-3	-	CASSPSEGGNTQYF	TGTGCCAGCAGTCCTAGCGAGGGAGGCAATACGCAGTATTTT
TRBD2	TRBV7-9	TRBJ2-1	-	CASSRPSGTSGGGYNEQFF	TGTGCCAGCAGCCGTCCCTCCGGGACTAGCGGGGGAGGATACAATGAGCAGTTCTTC
-	TRBV27	TRBJ1-2	-	CASSPTKETGRHYTF	TGTGCCAGCAGTCCGACCAAGGAGACAGGACGGCACTACACCTTC
-	TRBV7-2	TRBJ2-7	-	CASSLGGGTVTYEQYF	TGTGCCAGCAGCTTAGGAGGGGGGACAGTAACCTACGAGCAGTACTTC
TRBD1	TRBV7-2	TRBJ2-1	-	CASSSGQGGNEQFF	TGTGCCAGCAGCTCCGGACAGGGTGGCAATGAGCAGTTCTTC
TRBD1	TRBV27	TRBJ2-5	-	CASSSRQGRQETQYF	TGTGCCAGCAGTTCCCGACAGGGGAGGCAAGAGACCCAGTACTTC
-	TRBV10-3	TRBJ2-5	-	CATAHGQPGWGTQYF	TGTGCCACCGCCCATGGACAGCCGGGGTGGGGGACCCAGTACTTC
TRBD1	TRBV18	TRBJ2-3	-	CASSPTGQGGADTQYF	TGTGCCAGCTCACCGACGGGACAGGGGGGCGCAGATACGCAGTATTTT
-	TRBV5-6	TRBJ2-7	-	CASSRGGYVSYEQYF	TGTGCCAGCAGCCGAGGGGGATACGTCTCCTACGAGCAGTACTTC
TRBD1	TRBV19	TRBJ1-2	-	CASSTPKGQRRGYTF	TGTGCCAGTAGTACCCCCAAGGGACAGCGACGAGGCTACACCTTC
TRBD1	TRBV7-2	TRBJ2-7	-	CASSPRQGYEQYF	TGTGCCAGCAGTCCCAGACAGGGATACGAGCAGTACTTC
-	TRBV6-5	TRBJ2-7	-	CASSFPPWQGPYEQYF	TGTGCCAGCAGTTTTCCCCCGTGGCAGGGCCCCTACGAGCAGTACTTC
TRBD1	TRBV7-2	TRBJ1-1	-	CASRPNRGADTEAFF	TGTGCCAGCAGACCGAACAGGGGGGCCGACACTGAAGCTTTCTTT
TRBD1	TRBV7-3	TRBJ1-5	once	CASSRDRDQPQHF	TGTGCCAGCAGCCGGGACAGGGATCAGCCCCAGCATTTT
-	TRBV28	TRBJ1-3	-	CASSALRYGNTIYF	TGTGCCAGCAGTGCCCTGCGGTATGGAAACACCATATATTTT
TRBD1	TRBV5-4	TRBJ1-1	-	CASSSGQRNTEAFF	TGTGCCAGCAGCTCGGGACAGAGGAACACTGAAGCTTTCTTT
-	TRBV6-5	TRBJ2-7	-	CASSHRLPLDYEQYF	TGTGCCAGCAGTCACAGGCTCCCCTTGGACTACGAGCAGTACTTC
TRBD2	TRBV28	TRBJ2-1	-	CASSFDSGRGDEQFF	TGTGCCAGCAGTTTCGACAGCGGGAGGGGGGATGAGCAGTTCTTC
-	TRBV5-1	TRBJ2-7	-	CVSSLVGRAYEQYF	TGCGTCAGCAGCTTGGTCGGCAGGGCTTACGAGCAGTACTTC
TRBD1	TRBV4-3	TRBJ1-2	-	CASSHDRGRVNGYTF	TGCGCCAGCAGCCACGACAGGGGGCGCGTGAATGGCTACACCTTC
TRBD1	TRBV5-1	TRBJ2-7	-	CASSSGTEIYEQYF	TGCGCCAGCAGCTCCGGGACAGAAATCTACGAGCAGTACTTC
TRBD1	TRBV5-4	TRBJ2-1	-	CASSSGTGEFNEQFF	TGTGCCAGCAGCTCGGGGACAGGGGAATTCAATGAGCAGTTCTTC